This T cell receptor (beta chain) was captured by sequencing in a study of post-analysis software for immune sequencing data (dated by TCRdb to 2015 to 2017). With respect to the entire study: Disease courses on record covered relapsing-remitting, secondary progressive and progressive-relapsing multiple sclerosis, though some patients had no subtype annotation. The patient repertoires were compared against 11 previously published healthy control repertoires obtained from donors aged about 6 to 26 years. A subset of samples was prepared in parallel using single-end sample barcoding, then pooled and co-amplified after Illumina adapter ligation. Overall results and qualifications from the work: Compared with controls, multiple sclerosis patients had significantly lower normalized Chao1 diversity, a finding suggesting substantial peripheral T-cell clonal expansion. The multiple sclerosis patient group was slightly younger than the control group. Strong co-clustering of samples prepared in the same batch was shown by direct clustering with F measure, prompting a batch-effect correction. Patients showed significantly higher frequencies than controls for five TRBV segments, among them TRBV5-6, TRBV5-1 and TRBV20-1.

To note about this clonotype: Its antigen is currently not known. Base qualities were left out, and no much larger clone turns up one base away.

Explained via the paper, the time point label denotes: second blood draw from one MS patient after hematopoietic stem cell transplantation. TCR beta repertoires were profiled from peripheral blood of some 13 young patients with multiple sclerosis to demonstrate the VDJtools post-analysis software. The patients with multiple sclerosis were children and adolescents between roughly 6 and 16 years of age. To prepare the library, PCR was applied. The sequencer was an Illumina HiSeq 2500. To reduce PCR and sequencing biases, unique molecular identifiers were incorporated into the TCR beta cDNA libraries. Some 500,000 cDNA molecules were obtained per 1 to 10 million input T cells, so each molecule approximated one T cell. The patient libraries were prepared and sequenced with the same protocol used for the earlier healthy control dataset. Within a given batch, samples were prepared together, multiplexed and sequenced on the same HiSeq lane. The paper's processing steps were these. MIGEC handled the raw barcoded reads, throwing out single-read molecular identifier groups before consensus assembly and CDR3 extraction. Clonotype tables were post-analysed with VDJtools, and diversity was normalized by down-sampling all datasets to the smallest sample size. Repertoire overlap clustering matched CDR3 amino acid but not nucleotide sequences to correct batch-related cross-sample contamination. The public reads were run again by TCRdb, first through fastp at Q25 and then through MiXCR, and only productive beta chains were kept. Each CDR3 protein appears once, grouped with its most common genes and DNA. Clone size and V and J calls follow TCRdb, not the original study. This sample is represented by around 160,000 distinct CDR3 sequences; roughly 34% of them were singletons. The ten largest account for under 30% of the sample.

V is reduced by 4 bases and J by 5 bases, leaving a spacing of 15 bases between them. The germline V gene (reference sequence) specifies DFQATT as CDR1 and SNEGSKA as CDR2. CDR3 length: 13 amino acids, cysteine to phenylalanine. Of the read, only the CDR3 DNA is kept; its 39 bases are in frame from base 1. The TCR originated in a girl under 18 with multiple sclerosis. Donor details come from another sample of the same person, matched by shared clones. The material sequenced was blood, taken after autologous hematopoietic stem cell transplantation. This receptor chain uses TRBV20-1 and TRBJ2-7, and the D gene may be TRBD2, 6 bases matching. The base sequence is TGCAGTGCTATTTACGGGAGCAACGACGAGCAGTACTTC. The translation is CSAIYGSNDEQYF.